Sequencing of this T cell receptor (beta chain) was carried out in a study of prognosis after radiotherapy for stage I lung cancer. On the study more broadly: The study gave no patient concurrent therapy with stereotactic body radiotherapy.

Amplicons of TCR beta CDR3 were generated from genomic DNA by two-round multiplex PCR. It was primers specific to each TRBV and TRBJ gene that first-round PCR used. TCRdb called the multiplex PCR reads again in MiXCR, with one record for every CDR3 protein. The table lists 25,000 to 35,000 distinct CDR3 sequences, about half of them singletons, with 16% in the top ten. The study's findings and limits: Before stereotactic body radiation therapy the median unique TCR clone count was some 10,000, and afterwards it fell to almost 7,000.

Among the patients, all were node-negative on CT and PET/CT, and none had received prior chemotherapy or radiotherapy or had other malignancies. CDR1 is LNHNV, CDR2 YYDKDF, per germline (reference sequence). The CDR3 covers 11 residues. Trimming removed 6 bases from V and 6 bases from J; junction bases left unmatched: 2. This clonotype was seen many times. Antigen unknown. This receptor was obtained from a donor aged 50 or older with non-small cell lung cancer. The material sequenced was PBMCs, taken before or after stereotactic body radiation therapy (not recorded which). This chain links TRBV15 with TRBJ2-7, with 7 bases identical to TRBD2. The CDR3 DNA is TGTGCCACCAGGGGGGGGGGCGAGCAGTACTTC. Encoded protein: CATRGGGEQYF.